Shown below are 6 T cell receptor beta chains from a single sample sequenced in a study of T-cell reconstitution after alpha-beta-depleted transplantation in children. The library targeted TCRbeta and was prepared with unique molecular identifiers. TCRdb used MiXCR to reprocess the PCR reads, holding one entry per CDR3 protein. The sample contains about 500,000 distinct CDR3 sequences, 32% of which appear only once. Sample: PBMCs from the stem cell graft donor, taken from the stem cell graft. The receptors here all came from a human donor who donated a stem cell graft to a child with aplastic anemia.

The genes are TRBV7-2 and TRBJ1-3; D remains unclear. V shed 6 bases and J shed 4 bases, with 16 bases lying between them. The CDR3 has 15 residues. Germline CDR1 and CDR2: SGHTA and FQGNSA. CDR3 residues: CASSPRIGKGNTIYF. The CDR3 nucleotides are TGTGCCAGCAGTCCCCGGATCGGAAAAGGAAACACCATATATTTT.

This chain uses TRBV6-5 with TRBJ2-1, with a possible D match to TRBD1 (5 bases). This CDR3 is 16 amino acids long. In germline, CDR1 is MNHEY, CDR2 SVGAGI. The V end lost 4 bases, the J end lost 5 bases, and 18 bases lay between the germline ends. The CDR3 DNA is TGTGCCAGCAGTTGGGGCGACACATACGCCAACAATGAGCAGTTCTTC. This gives the protein CASSWGDTYANNEQFF.

This clonotype was seen a handful of times. V and J are TRBV5-1 and TRBJ1-4, with D maybe TRBD1 (5 bases). The V end was cut by 4 bases, the J end by 8 bases, with 12 bases between. CDR1 is SGHRS and CDR2 is YFSETQ in the germline V gene. This CDR3 comprises 13 residues. In DNA form, the CDR3 reads TGCGCCAGCAGCCGTATGGGGCAGGAAAAACTGTTTTTT. Translation: CASSRMGQEKLFF.

This chain connects TRBV12-3 or TRBV12-4 to TRBJ1-5, with D hard to call. Trimming removed 6 bases at V and 1 base at J, with 4 bases between. The CDR3 loop spans 12 amino acids. CDR3 sequence (DNA): TGTGCCAGCAGAGGAAGCAATCAGCCCCAGCATTTT. As protein: CASRGSNQPQHF.

The chain couples TRBV5-4 to TRBJ1-5; no reliable D call. With 4 bases removed from V and 5 bases from J, the gap between germline ends came to 13 bases. CDR3 length equals 14 residues. The V gene's germline CDR1 is SGHNT and CDR2 YYREEE (reference sequence). This CDR3 reads CASSLSEDDQPQHF. CDR3 nucleotides: TGTGCCAGCAGCCTTAGTGAAGACGATCAGCCCCAGCATTTT. Supplemented by reference TRBV5-4 and TRBJ1-5, the full variable domain reads ETGVTQSPTHLIKTRGQQVTLRCSSQSGHNTVSWYQQALGQGPQFIFQYYREEENGRGNFPPRFSGLQFPNYSSELNVNALELDDSALYLCASSLSEDDQPQHFGDGTRLSIL.

This clonotype was counted a few times. The chain links TRBV28 to TRBJ2-7; perhaps TRBD1 as D (6 bases). The CDR3 has 16 amino acids. Germline loops: CDR1 MDHEN, CDR2 SYDVKM. The V and J ends lost 6 bases and 4 bases respectively, with 22 bases between them. This CDR3 is CASREVGTTGGYEQYF. The CDR3 DNA reads TGTGCCAGCAGGGAAGTGGGAACGACAGGTGGTTACGAGCAGTACTTC. The full variable domain, in which reference TRBV28 and TRBJ2-7 provide the parts outside the CDR3, is DVKVTQSSRYLVKRTGEKVFLECVQDMDHENMFWYRQDPGLGLRLIYFSYDVKMKEKGDIPEGYSVSREKKERFSLILESASTNQTSMYLCASREVGTTGGYEQYFGPGTRLTVT.